These T cell receptor beta chains were read from a single sample in a study of shared clonotypes between healthy human individuals. Profiling relied on immunoSEQ multiplex PCR, and the TCRdb table lists in-frame clones only, not all of them. In the table there are 2 million or so clones, over 85% of which are singletons. The sequenced sample consisted of naive CD8+ T cells sorted from blood. The receptor set was obtained from a man aged 18 to 30 in good health. CDR3s include the opening cysteine and the closing phenylalanine or tryptophan. Fields, in order: J gene, clone size, D gene, V gene, CDR3 DNA, CDR3 protein. The D gene is left open where the match is weak. Only some rows state a clone size, as once, few, many or a class for expanded clones.

>TRBJ1-1|-|-|TRBV6-6
TGTGCCAGCATCAGTTGGGGGGGCATGAACACTGAAGCTTTCTTT
CASISWGGMNTEAFF
>TRBJ2-7|-|-|TRBV19
TGTGCCAGTAGTATTCTGGGGAACTACGAGCAGTACTTC
CASSILGNYEQYF
>TRBJ1-1|-|-|TRBV27
TGTGCCAGCAGTTTAATTGGTGGAGGCACTGAAGCTTTCTTT
CASSLIGGGTEAFF
>TRBJ1-6|-|-|TRBV19
TGTGCCAGTAGTCCACGGGACTATAATTCACCCCTCCACTTT
CASSPRDYNSPLHF
>TRBJ1-2|-|-|TRBV14
TGTGCCAGCAGCCAAGGCCGGACAGACTATGGCTACACCTTC
CASSQGRTDYGYTF
>TRBJ2-2|-|TRBD2|TRBV7-2
TGTGCCAGCAGCCTAGGGCTAGCGGGAGCGAACACCGGGGAGCTGTTTTTT
CASSLGLAGANTGELFF
>TRBJ1-4|-|-|TRBV7-9
TGTGCCAGCAGCTTATTCCAGACATATTCGAGGGCCCCTAATGAAAAACTGTTTTTT
CASSLFQTYSRAPNEKLFF
>TRBJ2-5|-|-|TRBV11-2
TGTGCCAGCAGCTATAGCTGGGAACGAGAGACCCAGTACTTC
CASSYSWERETQYF
>TRBJ2-2|-|-|TRBV7-9
TGTGCCAGCAGCTTAGAAGCATCTGGGGAGCTGTTTTTT
CASSLEASGELFF
>TRBJ2-3|once|TRBD2|TRBV4-1
TGCGCCAGCAGCCAATCAACTAGCGGGAGATTAGATACGCAGTATTTT
CASSQSTSGRLDTQYF
>TRBJ2-7|-|-|TRBV5-6
TGTGCCAGCAGTATGGGGGGTAGCTCCTACGAGCAGTACTTC
CASSMGGSSYEQYF
>TRBJ2-7|-|-|TRBV9
TGTGCCAGCAGCGTAGATCGGGATTACGAGCAGTACTTC
CASSVDRDYEQYF
>TRBJ1-2|-|TRBD1|TRBV9
TGTGCCAGGATGGACAGGGAAGGTACCTATGGCTACACCTTC
CARMDREGTYGYTF
>TRBJ2-2|-|-|TRBV5-4
TGTGCCAGCAGTTTTACAGGAGGCACCGGGGAGCTGTTTTTT
CASSFTGGTGELFF
>TRBJ1-5|-|TRBD1|TRBV4-1
TGCGCCAGCAGCCGCCTTACAGGGGGGGATCAGCCCCAGCATTTT
CASSRLTGGDQPQHF
>TRBJ2-3|once|-|TRBV25-1
TGTGCCAGCAGTGAAGCTACCCGATCCACAGATACGCAGTATTTT
CASSEATRSTDTQYF
>TRBJ2-5|-|TRBD1|TRBV11-2
TGTGCCAGCAGCTTAGATGGACAGGGGGAGACCCAGTACTTC
CASSLDGQGETQYF
>TRBJ2-7|-|-|TRBV10-3
TGTGCCATCAGTGAGTCGGGGGCAGGTCTAAACGAGCAGTACTTC
CAISESGAGLNEQYF
>TRBJ2-7|-|-|TRBV29-1
TGCAGCGTCAGGGAGGGGGTGGACCCAAGCTCCTACGAGCAGTACTTC
CSVREGVDPSSYEQYF
>TRBJ2-3|-|TRBD2|TRBV27
TGTGCCAGCAGGCTTGCTAGCGGGAGAAACACAGATACGCAGTATTTT
CASRLASGRNTDTQYF
>TRBJ1-5|once|TRBD1|TRBV15
TGTGCCACCAGCGACAGGGAATGGGGCAATCAGCCCCAGCATTTT
CATSDREWGNQPQHF
>TRBJ1-2|-|-|TRBV29-1
TGCAGCGTTGAGACGTCTAACTATGGCTACACCTTC
CSVETSNYGYTF